The entry that follows covers one TCR beta chain sequence. Its specificity is unknown. The data belong to a study of OX40 agonist ivuxolimab in advanced cancers. Study background: Ivuxolimab is a fully human IgG2 antibody that activates OX40 (CD134). Three patients, one with hepatocellular carcinoma and two with cutaneous melanoma, responded partially. Broader study findings: On average, CD8+ T cells had more expanded clones than CD4+. Certain nonresponders additionally had low normalized T-cell clonal expansion.

TCRdb's table, derived via immunoSEQ multiplex PCR, lists solely in-frame clones and lacks some. The data contain about 58,000 clones, about 76% of them singletons. There are 13 residues in the CDR3. Germline V gives CDR1 SGHVS, CDR2 FNYEAQ. V lost 0 bases and J 5 bases, leaving 5 bases between the germline ends. This sample comprised CD4+ or CD8+ T cells sorted from blood, obtained in a trial of the OX40 agonist ivuxolimab. The V call is TRBV7-6, the J call TRBJ2-1; D uncertain. The TCR sequence derives from an adult with an advanced solid tumor such as melanoma, head and neck, liver or kidney cancer. The CDR3 is CASSLAENNEQFF. The CDR3 DNA sequence: TGTGCCAGCAGCTTAGCGGAGAACAATGAGCAGTTCTTC.